What follows are 27 T cell receptor beta chains derived from one specimen sequenced in a study of T cell repertoires in cytomegalovirus infection. TCRdb itself ran the reads through MiXCR, one entry per CDR3 protein. The sample lists about 180,000 distinct CDR3 sequences, around 14% occurring once. Sequenced material: PBMCs. These receptors originate from a human donor in good health (CMV status not recorded). Some clones in this sample may be carry-over from other donors' samples.

The gene calls are TRBV7-3 and TRBJ2-7; 7 nucleotides agree with TRBD1. V shed 5 bases, J shed 5 bases, and the junction held 9 bases outside the gene matches. Germline V gene sequence: CDR1 SGHTA, CDR2 FQGTGA. This CDR3 comprises 14 residues. The CDR3 region is CASSNVGTANEQYF. DNA for the CDR3: TGTGCCAGCAGCAATGTGGGGACAGCGAACGAGCAGTACTTC.

This clonotype was found many times. V gene TRBV12-3 or TRBV12-4 combines with J gene TRBJ2-1; unclear D gene. The CDR3 totals 13 residues. Trimming removed 6 bases from V and 0 bases from J, with 6 bases in between. In DNA form, the CDR3 reads TGTGCCAGCAGACCCGACTCCTACAATGAGCAGTTCTTC. This gives the protein CASRPDSYNEQFF.

This clonotype has ten or more counts. The V call is TRBV7-8, the J call TRBJ2-2; D could derive from TRBD1 or TRBD2 (7 bases each). The CDR3 spans 16 residues. V was trimmed by 0 bases and J by 5 bases, leaving 13 bases between them. CDR1 SGHVS and CDR2 FQNEAQ come from the germline V gene. CDR3 amino acids: CASSLAQGGLTGELFF. DNA of the CDR3: TGTGCCAGCAGCTTAGCGCAGGGGGGGCTAACCGGGGAGCTGTTTTTT.

This clonotype was counted between two and nine times. The chain combines TRBV6-2 or TRBV6-3 with TRBJ2-7; 8 bases fit TRBD1. CDR1 is MNHEY and CDR2 is SVGEGT in the germline V gene. J was trimmed by 0 bases and V by 3 bases; bases with no gene match: 13. CDR3 size: 18 residues. Here the CDR3 reads CASSYYPRQGTSSYEQYF. As DNA, the CDR3 is TGTGCCAGCAGTTATTACCCCAGACAGGGGACGAGCTCCTACGAGCAGTACTTC.

V is TRBV9 and J is TRBJ1-4, with unresolved D. V was shortened by 7 bases and J by 5 bases, with 12 bases between the two germline ends. This CDR3 region has 13 residues. CDR1 and CDR2 (germline): SGDLS, YYNGEE. CDR3 nucleotides: TGTGCCAGCTCGGGGTTCAGGAATGAAAAACTGTTTTTT. Its translation is CASSGFRNEKLFF. Full variable domain (rest looked up from reference TRBV9 and TRBJ1-4): DSGVTQTPKHLITATGQRVTLRCSPRSGDLSVYWYQQSLDQGLQFLIQYYNGEERAKGNILERFSAQQFPDLHSELNLSSLELGDSALYFCASSGFRNEKLFFGSGTQLSVL.

V is TRBV7-6 and J is TRBJ1-1; D is unclear. The V gene's germline CDR1 is SGHVS and CDR2 FNYEAQ. The CDR3 consists of 15 residues. Trimming removed 5 bases at V and 0 bases at J, with 13 bases between. The chain's CDR3 is CASSLAALMNTEAFF. The DNA for the CDR3 is TGTGCCAGCAGCCTGGCGGCTCTAATGAACACTGAAGCTTTCTTT. Supplemented by reference TRBV7-6 and TRBJ1-1, the full variable domain reads GAGVSQSPRYKVTKRGQDVALRCDPISGHVSLYWYRQALGQGPEFLTYFNYEAQQDKSGLPNDRFSAERPEGSISTLTIQRTEQRDSAMYRCASSLAALMNTEAFFGQGTRLTVV.

This clonotype has more than one count but fewer than ten. The gene calls are TRBV6-2 or TRBV6-3 and TRBJ2-3; TRBD2 is a possible D gene (5 bases). The germline V gene has CDR1 MNHEY and CDR2 SVGEGT. The V and J ends lost 2 bases and 0 bases respectively, with 9 bases between them. This CDR3 has 15 residues. CDR3 protein: CASSYGWESTDTQYF. CDR3 bases: TGTGCCAGCAGTTACGGGTGGGAGAGCACAGATACGCAGTATTTT.

This clonotype has ten or more counts. J is TRBJ2-7 and V is TRBV29-1, with 10 bases lining up with TRBD1. Germline V lookup: CDR1 SQVTM, CDR2 ANQGSEA. Trimming removed 6 bases from V and 6 bases from J; junction bases left unmatched: 8. The CDR3 sequence is 13 residues long. CDR3 loop: CSVGLTGGIEQYF. CDR3 DNA: TGCAGCGTCGGATTGACAGGGGGCATCGAGCAGTACTTC.

Regarding this clonotype: A read error may be the cause here, since a much bigger clone is one base away. The chain is built from TRBV7-9 and TRBJ1-3; no firm D call. The length of the CDR3 is 15 residues. CDR1 and CDR2 from the germline V gene are SEHNR and FQNEAQ (reference sequence). The V and J ends lost 1 base and 2 bases respectively, with 9 bases between them. This CDR3 reads CASSLERAPGNTIYF. Here the CDR3 DNA reads TGTGCCAGCAGCTTAGAACGGGCGCCTGGAAACACCATATATTTT.

The V call is TRBV29-1, the J call TRBJ1-2; D is unclear. Germline lookup yields CDR1 SQVTM and CDR2 ANQGSEA. The V end was cut by 7 bases, the J end by 2 bases, with 14 bases between. This CDR3 contains 13 residues. The CDR3 spells CSARVSGNYGYTF. The CDR3 nucleotides are TGCAGCGCCCGGGTCTCTGGGAACTATGGCTACACCTTC. Full variable domain (remainder filled in from reference TRBV29-1 and TRBJ1-2): SAVISQKPSRDICQRGTSLTIQCQVDSQVTMMFWYRQQPGQSLTLIATANQGSEATYESGFVIDKFPISRPNLTFSTLTVSNMSPEDSSIYLCSARVSGNYGYTFGSGTRLTVV.

Ten or more counts support this clonotype. The J gene is TRBJ2-1, the V gene TRBV12-3 or TRBV12-4; D remains ambiguous. The CDR3 consists of 15 residues. V was clipped by 2 bases and J by 10 bases, with 18 bases between them. The CDR3 here is CASSLTPPLGAEQFF. Written as DNA, the CDR3 is TGTGCCAGCAGTTTAACCCCCCCCCTCGGCGCAGAGCAGTTCTTC.

A note on this clonotype: One base away lies a much larger clone, so this may be a sequencing read error. The rearrangement links TRBV20-1 to TRBJ2-1; 10 nucleotides align to TRBD2. The CDR3 contains 15 residues. V gave up 6 bases and J gave up 7 bases; unmatched junction bases: 12. Germline CDR1 and CDR2: DFQATT and SNEGSKA (reference sequence). CDR3 nucleotide sequence: TGCAGTGCCCAGGGACTAGCGAGAGGAGGTAATGAGCAGTTCTTC. Encoded protein: CSAQGLARGGNEQFF.

The CDR3 protein is CASSPDRVGYTF. The CDR3 DNA reads TGTGCCAGCAGCCCAGACCGTGTGGGCTACACCTTC. V usage is TRBV12-3 or TRBV12-4 and J usage is TRBJ1-2; unclear D gene. Trimming pared 6 bases from V and 8 bases from J, leaving 13 bases between. The CDR3 consists of 12 residues.

This clonotype was counted a single time. The V gene is TRBV24-1, the J gene TRBJ2-5, with D hard to call. V was clipped by 1 base and J by 1 base, with 3 bases between them. The CDR3 extends over 13 amino acids. The germline V gene has CDR1 KGHDR and CDR2 SFDVKD. CDR3 region: CATSDLTQETQYF. DNA for the CDR3: TGTGCCACCAGTGATTTAACCCAAGAGACCCAGTACTTC.

The chain joins TRBV30 to TRBJ2-1; D might be TRBD1 or TRBD2, each matching 8 bases. Trimming removed 0 bases at V and 6 bases at J, with 15 bases between. The CDR3 covers 15 residues. Germline loops: CDR1 GTSNPN, CDR2 SVGIG (reference sequence). CDR3 sequence: CAWSVRSGTGNEQFF. For the CDR3, the DNA is TGTGCCTGGAGTGTACGTAGCGGGACAGGCAATGAGCAGTTCTTC. The variable domain in full, completed from reference TRBV30 and TRBJ2-1, reads SQTIHQWPATLVQPVGSPLSLECTVEGTSNPNLYWYRQAAGRGLQLLFYSVGIGQISSEVPQNLSASRPQDRQFILSSKKLLLSDSGFYLCAWSVRSGTGNEQFFGPGTRLTVL.

This clonotype came up a few times. V gene TRBV29-1 combines with J gene TRBJ2-3; unclear D gene. This CDR3 has 11 amino acids. V was clipped by 4 bases and J by 2 bases, with 4 bases between them. CDR1 and CDR2 from the germline V gene are SQVTM and ANQGSEA. CDR3 loop: CSVAHTDTQYF. The DNA of the CDR3 is TGCAGCGTTGCCCACACAGATACGCAGTATTTT.

This clonotype has a count of ten or more. V is TRBV25-1 and J is TRBJ1-1; no reliable D call. Per the germline V gene, CDR1 is MGHDK and CDR2 is SYGVNS. The length of the CDR3 is 12 residues. Deletions cut 1 base from V and 7 bases from J, with 7 bases between. This CDR3 is CASSESWSEAFF. The CDR3 bases are TGTGCCAGCAGTGAATCCTGGAGTGAAGCTTTCTTT.

CDR3 region: CASSIRGAGTTEAFF. CDR3 DNA sequence: TGTGCCAGTAGTATAAGGGGAGCAGGGACGACTGAAGCTTTCTTT. The chain couples TRBV19 to TRBJ1-1; possibly TRBD1 for D (5 bases). This CDR3 is built from 15 residues. The V gene lost 2 bases and the J gene lost 5 bases, with 15 bases spanning the gap. In germline, CDR1 is LNHDA, CDR2 SQIVND (reference sequence).

This clonotype has more than one count but fewer than ten. Compared with germline, one end of the junction differs, possibly owing to a read error. This chain joins TRBV29-1 and TRBJ1-2; D is perhaps TRBD1 (5 bases). The length of the CDR3 is 15 residues. From germline, CDR1 is SQVTM and CDR2 ANQGSEA. The CDR3 DNA reads as TGCAGCGTTGCCGCGGGGACTGGGAAGAACTATCGCTACACCTTC. Translation: CSVAAGTGKNYRYTF.

This clonotype was picked up many times. The genes are TRBV7-6 and TRBJ2-1; TRBD2 aligns across 9 bases. Germline V gene data show CDR1 as SGHVS and CDR2 as FNYEAQ. The CDR3 sequence is 17 residues long. V lost 5 bases and J lost 0; bases outside the gene matches: 8. The CDR3 here is CASSLRQTSGSYNEQFF. The DNA of the CDR3 is TGTGCCAGCAGCCTAAGACAGACTAGCGGCTCCTACAATGAGCAGTTCTTC.

The V call is TRBV11-2, the J call TRBJ1-3, with D tentatively TRBD1 (6 bases). Trimming left V 6 bases short and J 1 base short, with 7 bases between. Germline-derived CDR1 and CDR2 are SGHAT and FQNNGV. This CDR3 spans 13 amino acids. In DNA form, the CDR3 reads TGTGCCAGCAGAGGGGGTTCTGGAAACACCATATATTTT. Translating it yields CASRGGSGNTIYF.

The V call is TRBV6-2 or TRBV6-3, the J call TRBJ2-1; D is undetermined. Germline CDR1 MNHEY, CDR2 SVGEGT. There are 14 residues in the CDR3. V was cut by 2 bases and J by 12 bases, with 17 bases left in between. This chain's CDR3 is CASSYPDSSLVQFF. Written as DNA, the CDR3 is TGTGCCAGCAGTTACCCTGACTCCTCTCTGGTGCAGTTCTTC.

This clonotype was found many times. The chain uses TRBV7-9 and TRBJ2-1; D may be TRBD2 (5 bases). Germline CDR1 SEHNR, CDR2 FQNEAQ (reference sequence). With 1 base removed from V and 5 bases from J, the gap between germline ends came to 6 bases. CDR3 length: 13 amino acids. Written as DNA, the CDR3 is TGTGCCAGCAGCTTAGGGCGGGACAATGAGCAGTTCTTC. Amino acid sequence: CASSLGRDNEQFF.

This clonotype was seen repeatedly, ten times or more. V and J are TRBV7-2 and TRBJ1-1; D is unclear. The CDR3 is 17 residues long. Trimming pared 2 bases from V and 5 bases from J, leaving 21 bases between. Per the germline V gene, CDR1 is SGHTA and CDR2 is FQGNSA. Written as DNA, the CDR3 is TGTGCCAGCAGCTTAATACGAACGGGCTTTAAGTGGACTGAAGCTTTCTTT. Its translation: CASSLIRTGFKWTEAFF.

This clonotype came up many times. At one end, the junction sequence differs from germline, possibly due to a read error. The V and J genes are TRBV12-3 or TRBV12-4 and TRBJ2-3; unclear D gene. The CDR3 consists of 13 residues. In DNA form, the CDR3 reads TGCGCCAGCAGCCTACCCCCCACAGATACGCAGTATTTT. This encodes CASSLPPTDTQYF.

This clonotype was seen more than once but under ten times. The chain carries TRBV28 and TRBJ2-2, with TRBD1 as a possible D gene (5 bases). The CDR3 runs to 16 residues. Germline V gene data show CDR1 as MDHEN and CDR2 as SYDVKM. Trimming left V 3 bases short and J 1 base short, with 12 bases between. The CDR3 loop reads CASSFVRQGNTGELFF. CDR3 nucleotide sequence: TGTGCCAGCAGTTTCGTCCGGCAGGGGAACACCGGGGAGCTGTTTTTT.

This clonotype was seen at least ten times. The chain recombines TRBV29-1 with TRBJ2-3; 12 bases match TRBD2. The trim removed 2 bases at V and 0 bases at J, leaving 6 bases unmatched. The CDR3 covers 17 residues. Germline V gene data show CDR1 as SQVTM and CDR2 as ANQGSEA. The CDR3 DNA reads TGCAGCGTTGAAAGACTAGCGGGGGAGAGAAGCACAGATACGCAGTATTTT. Its translation is CSVERLAGERSTDTQYF.